What follows are 22 T cell receptor beta chains derived from one specimen sequenced in a study of identical twins. TCRdb recomputed calls from the 5' RACE reads with MiXCR, one row per CDR3 protein. This sample carries roughly 250,000 distinct CDR3 sequences, around 15% of them seen once, and the ten largest clones take 8.8%. The sequencing sample was made of memory (CD45RO+) T cells sorted from blood. The receptors here all came from a woman aged 18-29 years in good health.

This clonotype was seen repeatedly, ten times or more. The chain couples TRBV7-9 to TRBJ1-2, with D unresolved. V lost 1 base to trimming and J lost 8 bases, with 17 bases between them. This CDR3 contains 15 residues. Germline lookup yields CDR1 SEHNR and CDR2 FQNEAQ (reference sequence). The DNA of the CDR3 is TGTGCCAGCAGCTTAGAGAGCGGGATAGGCTACGGCTACACCTTC. Translation: CASSLESGIGYGYTF.

This clonotype was seen at least ten times. The chain uses TRBV7-9 and TRBJ1-6; D unclear. Trimming cost V 0 bases and J 10 bases, with 10 bases left between them. The CDR3 covers 14 residues. Per germline, CDR1 SEHNR and CDR2 FQNEAQ (reference sequence). CDR3 nucleotides: TGTGCCAGCAGCTTAGCATGGGAAGCCTCACCCCTCCACTTT. Amino acid sequence: CASSLAWEASPLHF.

The gene calls are TRBV10-3 and TRBJ1-2, with 8 bases identical to TRBD1. Germline lookup yields CDR1 ENHRY and CDR2 SYGVKD. The V gene end was trimmed by 4 bases and the J gene end by 6 bases; junction bases not matched to a gene: 4. This CDR3 is 13 amino acids long. The CDR3 is CAISASTGDGYTF. CDR3 DNA sequence: TGTGCCATCAGTGCTTCGACAGGGGATGGCTACACCTTC.

This clonotype has a handful of counts. This rearrangement joins TRBV18 to TRBJ2-7; D possibly corresponds to TRBD1 (6 bases). V gave up 5 bases and J gave up 1 base, with 9 bases separating them. The V gene's germline CDR1 is KGHSH and CDR2 LQKENI. The length of the CDR3 is 13 residues. Here the CDR3 DNA reads TGTGCCAGCTCATACAGGGAGTCCTACGAGCAGTACTTC. Translation: CASSYRESYEQYF.

V usage is TRBV20-1 and J usage is TRBJ2-3; no clear D. CDR1 DFQATT and CDR2 SNEGSKA come from the germline V gene (reference sequence). The V and J ends lost 3 bases and 2 bases respectively, with 15 bases between them. CDR3 length equals 15 residues. CDR3 bases: TGCAGTGCTAGTAACCCACAGCGTACCACAGATACGCAGTATTTT. It codes for CSASNPQRTTDTQYF.

This clonotype turned up a few times. V gene TRBV5-6 combines with J gene TRBJ2-3; 13 bases fit TRBD2. With V trimmed by 4 bases and J by 6 bases, 11 bases remained unmatched. Germline V lookup: CDR1 SGHDT, CDR2 YYEEEE. The CDR3 has 17 amino acids. This CDR3 is CASSLELAGGPRDTQYF. As DNA, the CDR3 is TGTGCCAGCAGCCTCGAACTAGCGGGAGGGCCCAGGGATACGCAGTATTTT.

This chain uses TRBV29-1 with TRBJ2-7; no clear D gene. The V end lost 8 bases, the J end lost 2 bases, and 4 bases lay between the germline ends. The CDR3 is 9 amino acids. Germline V CDR1 and CDR2: SQVTM, ANQGSEA. The CDR3 region is CSFTYEQYF. In DNA form, the CDR3 reads TGCAGCTTTACCTACGAGCAGTACTTC.

The gene calls are TRBV29-1 and TRBJ2-3; 11 bases map to TRBD2. Trimming at V came to 4 bases and at J to 3 bases, leaving 0 bases not matched to a gene. This CDR3 has 13 residues. Germline V gives CDR1 SQVTM, CDR2 ANQGSEA. The CDR3 protein is CSVGLAGTDTQYF. As DNA, the CDR3 is TGCAGCGTTGGACTAGCGGGGACAGATACGCAGTATTTT.

This chain connects TRBV9 to TRBJ2-1, with TRBD2 matching 9 bases. CDR3 length equals 15 residues. The V gene's germline CDR1 is SGDLS and CDR2 YYNGEE. V trimming: 2 bases; J trimming: 6 bases; junction bases outside the gene matches: 6. This CDR3 is CASSVSSGSLNEQFF. DNA of the CDR3: TGTGCCAGCAGCGTCAGTAGCGGGAGTCTCAATGAGCAGTTCTTC.

The J gene is TRBJ2-7, the V gene TRBV6-1; 7 bases fit TRBD2. The ends lost 6 bases at V and 4 bases at J; junction bases unmatched: 9. The CDR3 sequence is 14 residues long. Germline V gene lookup returns CDR1 MNHNS and CDR2 SASEGT. Here the CDR3 DNA reads TGTGCCAGCAGGCCCGGGGGGACCTCATACGAGCAGTACTTC. Translation: CASRPGGTSYEQYF.

This clonotype was found a few times. This sequence joins TRBV6-1 and TRBJ1-6; perhaps TRBD1 as D (5 bases). Trimming removed 7 bases at V and 5 bases at J, with 12 bases between. The germline CDR1 and CDR2 sequences are MNHNS and SASEGT. The CDR3 is 14 residues long. The CDR3 here is CASTLGGDNSPLHF. In nucleotides, the CDR3 is TGTGCCAGCACCTTGGGGGGGGATAATTCACCCCTCCACTTT.

The chain joins TRBV12-3 or TRBV12-4 to TRBJ1-4; D possibly corresponds to TRBD1 (6 bases). This CDR3 contains 13 residues. Trimming removed 3 bases at V and 6 bases at J, with 8 bases between. CDR3 region: CASSFQGHEKLFF. In nucleotides, the CDR3 is TGTGCCAGCAGTTTTCAGGGGCATGAAAAACTGTTTTTT.

This clonotype was observed a handful of times. The gene calls are TRBV11-2 and TRBJ2-5; D tentatively fits TRBD1 or TRBD2 (6 bases each). Germline CDR1 and CDR2: SGHAT and FQNNGV. The CDR3 has 16 residues. V was pared by 5 bases and J by 5 bases, with 21 bases between. The CDR3 nucleotides read TGTGCCAGCAGCGCCGGACTACAGGGACGCTTTGAGACCCAGTACTTC. Translating it yields CASSAGLQGRFETQYF.

The chain carries TRBV12-5 and TRBJ2-7, with D perhaps TRBD2 (6 bases). Germline V gene lookup returns CDR1 LGHNT and CDR2 FRNRAP. V shed 6 bases and J shed 0 bases, with 12 bases lying between them. The CDR3 loop spans 14 amino acids. Here the CDR3 DNA reads TGTGCTAGTGGACACGCGGACTACTCCTACGAGCAGTACTTC. This sequence encodes CASGHADYSYEQYF.

The rearrangement links TRBV24-1 to TRBJ2-1; D perhaps matches TRBD1 (6 bases). The length of the CDR3 is 14 residues. Trimming pared 0 bases from V and 9 bases from J, leaving 11 bases between. Germline V gene data show CDR1 as KGHDR and CDR2 as SFDVKD. CDR3 in amino acids: CATSDLQTGSEQFF. The CDR3 region has the DNA TGTGCCACCAGTGATTTGCAAACAGGGAGTGAGCAGTTCTTC.

This clonotype was seen once. The chain is built from TRBV4-3 and TRBJ2-3; D remains unclear. The CDR3 sequence is 14 residues long. Germline loops: CDR1 LGHNA, CDR2 YSLEER. Deletions cut 0 bases from V and 5 bases from J, with 9 bases between. The CDR3, as DNA: TGCGCCAGCAGCCAAGATCGCGTACGAGATACGCAGTATTTT. It yields the protein CASSQDRVRDTQYF.

The chain carries TRBV5-1 and TRBJ2-5; D is unresolved. Germline CDR1 reads SGHRS; CDR2 reads YFSETQ. The CDR3 extends over 14 amino acids. V lost 3 bases to trimming and J lost 2 bases, with 11 bases between them. The CDR3, as DNA: TGCGCCAGCAGCTCGCAACTTTCACAAGAGACCCAGTACTTC. Amino acids: CASSSQLSQETQYF.

This clonotype was seen repeatedly, ten times or more. This chain connects TRBV14 to TRBJ1-1; D is unresolved. Trimming cost V 1 base and J 3 bases, with 15 bases left between them. CDR1 and CDR2 from the germline V gene are SGHDN and FVKESK. CDR3 length: 16 residues. In nucleotides, the CDR3 is TGTGCCAGCAGCCAAGGAGCAAATCAGGAGTACACTGAAGCTTTCTTT. Residues: CASSQGANQEYTEAFF.

This clonotype appeared many times. The chain is built from TRBV3-1 and TRBJ2-7; 7 nucleotides match TRBD1. The V gene's germline CDR1 is LGHDT and CDR2 YNNKEL (reference sequence). J lost 6 bases, V lost 3 bases, and 5 bases had no gene match. This CDR3 is 13 amino acids long. The CDR3 nucleotides read TGTGCCAGCAGCCATCCCGACAGGGCCGAGCAGTACTTC. Translating gives CASSHPDRAEQYF.

The chain couples TRBV11-1 to TRBJ1-1; D ambiguous. From germline, CDR1 is SGHAT and CDR2 FQDESV (reference sequence). The CDR3 runs 14 residues. V was pared by 2 bases and J by 3 bases, with 10 bases between. This CDR3 reads CASSLRSGDTEAFF. In DNA, the CDR3 is TGTGCCAGCAGCTTACGCAGCGGGGACACTGAAGCTTTCTTT.

This clonotype occurred a few times. The genes are TRBV12-3 or TRBV12-4 and TRBJ2-1; 9 bases are a match to TRBD2. The CDR3 spans 14 residues. V shed 4 bases and J 5 bases; nucleotides not matched to a gene: 3. The CDR3 nucleotides are TGTGCCAGCAGTTGGACTAGCGATCACAATGAGCAGTTCTTC. Its translation is CASSWTSDHNEQFF.

This clonotype was picked up many times. V and J are TRBV12-3 or TRBV12-4 and TRBJ2-7; 8 nucleotides align to TRBD2. The CDR3 runs 14 residues. The ends lost 7 bases at V and 0 bases at J; junction bases unmatched: 5. The CDR3 nucleotides read TGTGCCAGCAAGCCGAGCGGGGGCTCCTACGAGCAGTACTTC. Translated: CASKPSGGSYEQYF.